One T cell receptor (beta chain) is described in this entry. Its antigen is not identified. The data were obtained in a study of OX40 agonist ivuxolimab in advanced cancers. The CDR3 is made up of 14 amino acids. The germline V gene has CDR1 LGHNT and CDR2 FRNRAP. Germline trimming cut 3 bases from V and 8 bases from J; bases unmatched to any gene: 6. TCRdb keeps only in-frame clones here, not all; method: immunoSEQ multiplex PCR. The sample includes 65,000 to 85,000 clones, roughly 90% of them seen just once. General study results and limits: CD4+ T cells averaged fewer expanded clones than CD8+ T cells. The study observed clonal expansion of CD4+ and CD8+ blood T cells by week 6 at 0.1 to 3.0 mg/kg.

This sample comprised CD4+ or CD8+ T cells sorted from blood, obtained in a trial of the OX40 agonist ivuxolimab. The chain combines TRBV12-5 with TRBJ1-4, with 7 bases identical to TRBD1. The TCR sequence derives from an adult with an advanced solid tumor such as melanoma, head and neck, liver or kidney cancer. In DNA form, the CDR3 reads TGTGCTAGTGGTTTCTCAGGGGGGGACGAAAAACTGTTTTTT. Translated: CASGFSGGDEKLFF.